This passage covers 20 T cell receptor beta chains from one sample sequenced in a study of read filtering for tumor transcriptome and immune sequencing. From 300 to 400 ng of RNA, a library with molecular barcoded alpha/delta and beta/gamma adaptors was made. TCRdb reprocessed the reads with MiXCR, giving one entry per CDR3 protein. The sample contains 40,000 or so distinct CDR3 sequences, approximately 15% of which appear only once. Sequenced material: a population of CD138-negative cells sorted from bone marrow. Source of these receptors: a donor aged 40 or over with multiple myeloma.

There are many counts of this clonotype. The CDR3 DNA reads as TGTGCCAGCATCATGACTAGCGATGGGACCCAGTACTTC. This encodes CASIMTSDGTQYF. The chain employs TRBV6-1 and TRBJ2-5; 8 bases align to TRBD2. The V and J ends lost 7 bases and 7 bases, in that order; junction bases with no gene match: 8. This CDR3 is built from 13 residues. Germline V gene data show CDR1 as MNHNS and CDR2 as SASEGT.

In this sample, this clonotype turned up many times. This rearrangement joins TRBV24-1 to TRBJ1-5; D is unresolved. CDR3 size: 13 residues. The V and J ends lost 11 bases and 2 bases respectively, with 12 bases between them. Per the germline V gene, CDR1 is KGHDR and CDR2 is SFDVKD. Written as DNA, the CDR3 is TGTGCCATAGGCGGAGTGGGCAATCAGCCCCAGCATTTT. Translating it yields CAIGGVGNQPQHF.

This clonotype was observed many times. The V call is TRBV28, the J call TRBJ2-3, with a possible D match to TRBD1 (6 bases). V was cut by 6 bases and J by 8 bases, with 15 bases left in between. This CDR3 comprises 13 residues. The germline V gene encodes CDR1 MDHEN and CDR2 SYDVKM. In DNA form, the CDR3 reads TGTGCCAGCAGGGGGGACAAAGGCTTTACGCAGTATTTT. Amino acids: CASRGDKGFTQYF.

Many counts were recorded for this clonotype. The CDR3 sequence: CASSPPGTGDQPQHF. The CDR3 bases are TGTGCCAGCAGTCCGCCCGGGACAGGGGATCAGCCCCAGCATTTT. The chain uses TRBV6-5 and TRBJ1-5; TRBD1 aligns across 10 bases. The CDR3 has 15 amino acids. V trimming: 5 bases; J trimming: 5 bases; junction bases outside the gene matches: 6. Germline loops: CDR1 MNHEY, CDR2 SVGAGI.

This clonotype was picked up many times. The rearrangement uses TRBV5-1 and TRBJ2-3, with a possible D match to TRBD2 (6 bases). V was clipped by 6 bases and J by 3 bases, with 20 bases between them. Per the germline V gene, CDR1 is SGHRS and CDR2 is YFSETQ. The CDR3 runs 16 residues. CDR3 sequence reads: CASKLTSGVVTDTQYF. DNA for the CDR3: TGCGCCAGCAAATTGACCTCGGGAGTTGTGACAGATACGCAGTATTTT.

This clonotype was observed at least ten times. The chain's CDR3 is CASKATGHQPQHF. CDR3 DNA: TGTGCCAGTAAGGCGACAGGGCATCAGCCCCAGCATTTT. The chain couples TRBV19 to TRBJ1-5; TRBD1 matches 7 bases. The germline CDR1 and CDR2 sequences are LNHDA and SQIVND (reference sequence). This CDR3 region has 13 residues. The trim removed 7 bases at V and 5 bases at J, leaving 5 bases unmatched.

The sample holds many counts of this clonotype. This sequence joins TRBV19 and TRBJ2-1; 8 bases fit TRBD2. CDR1 is LNHDA and CDR2 is SQIVND in the germline V gene (reference sequence). This CDR3 has 15 residues. Trimming removed 7 bases from V and 7 bases from J; junction bases left unmatched: 12. In nucleotides, the CDR3 is TGTGCCAGTATGTCGGGAGGGACCGCCCTAAATGAGCAGTTCTTC. This sequence encodes CASMSGGTALNEQFF.

This chain connects TRBV7-2 to TRBJ2-1, with TRBD2 matching over 10 bases. V shed 3 bases, J shed 8 bases, and the junction held 4 bases outside the gene matches. There are 14 residues in the CDR3. Germline V gene sequence: CDR1 SGHTA, CDR2 FQGNSA. The CDR3 DNA reads as TGTGCCAGCAGCTTCAGCGGGAGGGTGGATGAGCAGTTCTTC. Protein sequence: CASSFSGRVDEQFF.

This clonotype was detected only a few times. Lacking the conserved final phenylalanine or tryptophan, this CDR3 likely reflects a read error. This chain links TRBV20-1 with TRBJ2-1; TRBD1 aligns across 8 bases. This CDR3 has 14 amino acids. Germline V gives CDR1 DFQATT, CDR2 SNEGSKA (reference sequence). The CDR3 reads CSASPGGFYKEQFL. The CDR3 nucleotides read TGCAGTGCTAGTCCAGGGGGCTTCTACAAGGAGCAGTTCCTC.

Ten or more counts support this clonotype. The chain recombines TRBV7-9 with TRBJ2-1, with 11 bases that match TRBD2. CDR1 and CDR2 (germline): SEHNR, FQNEAQ (reference sequence). V lost 4 bases and J lost 6; bases outside the gene matches: 8. This CDR3 is built from 16 residues. CDR3 coding DNA: TGTGCCAGCAGCTCGAAACTAGCGGGAGAGGGCAATGAGCAGTTCTTC. Protein product: CASSSKLAGEGNEQFF. The full variable domain, its missing parts supplied by reference TRBV7-9 and TRBJ2-1, is DTGVSQNPRHKITKRGQNVTFRCDPISEHNRLYWYRQTLGQGPEFLTYFQNEAQLEKSRLLSDRFSAERPKGSFSTLEIQRTEQGDSAMYLCASSSKLAGEGNEQFFGPGTRLTVL.

By sample share, this clonotype is medium-sized. The chain combines TRBV5-6 with TRBJ2-7; 7 nucleotides agree with TRBD2. Unmatched junction bases numbered 10, after V lost 0 bases and J lost 4 bases. The germline CDR1 and CDR2 sequences are SGHDT and YYEEEE. The CDR3 length is 16 residues. CDR3 coding DNA: TGTGCCAGCAGCTTGGCTGCGGGAGCGTTTGGATACGAGCAGTACTTC. This codes for CASSLAAGAFGYEQYF.

This clonotype was recorded at least ten times. The chain is built from TRBV6-1 and TRBJ2-1, with 12 bases matching TRBD2. V dropped 7 bases and J dropped 0; count of bases not matched to a gene: 13. Looked up from germline, CDR1 is MNHNS and CDR2 is SASEGT. The CDR3 consists of 19 residues. The CDR3, as DNA: TGTGCCAGCAATCTGGGGCTAGCGGGAGGGTTGAGCTCCTACAATGAGCAGTTCTTC. Translation: CASNLGLAGGLSSYNEQFF.

This clonotype showed up just once. The chain joins TRBV4-1 to TRBJ2-7; 7 bases match TRBD1. CDR3 length: 15 amino acids. Germline V gene lookup returns CDR1 MGHRA and CDR2 YSYEKL. After removal of 4 bases from V and 4 bases from J, the junction contained 10 bases not matched to a gene. For the CDR3, the DNA is TGCGCCAGCAGCCGACAATGGGGACAGCGATACGAGCAGTACTTC. As protein: CASSRQWGQRYEQYF.

The chain links TRBV2 to TRBJ1-3; D might be TRBD1 (6 bases). Per the germline V gene, CDR1 is SNHLY and CDR2 is FYNNEI. Trimming took 0 bases from V and 0 from J, leaving 12 bases between them. This CDR3 is built from 17 residues. DNA of the CDR3: TGTGCCAGCAGTGAAGCGCTTGGACAGAGCTCTGGAAACACCATATATTTT. Translation: CASSEALGQSSGNTIYF.

This clonotype was observed at least ten times. This chain uses TRBV5-1 with TRBJ1-2; perhaps TRBD1 as D (5 bases). The CDR3 covers 15 residues. Germline V gives CDR1 SGHRS, CDR2 YFSETQ. With 4 bases removed from V and 4 bases from J, the gap between germline ends came to 17 bases. The DNA of the CDR3 is TGCGCCAGCAGCCCAAACCCAGGGCTGGTCTATGGCTACACCTTC. Protein sequence: CASSPNPGLVYGYTF.

This clonotype was recorded at least ten times. The V and J genes are TRBV5-1 and TRBJ2-3, with D unclear. Trimming stripped 0 bases from V and 2 bases from J, with 10 bases between. This CDR3 has 15 residues. CDR1 and CDR2 from the germline V gene are SGHRS and YFSETQ. CDR3: CASSLEGRHTDTQYF. The CDR3 DNA follows: TGCGCCAGCAGCTTGGAGGGCAGACACACAGATACGCAGTATTTT.

The sample holds a few counts of this clonotype. The chain carries TRBV5-4 and TRBJ2-1, with 14 nucleotides matching TRBD2. The length of the CDR3 is 18 residues. Germline CDR1 reads SGHNT; CDR2 reads YYREEE (reference sequence). Trimming at V came to 4 bases and at J to 0 bases, leaving 6 bases not matched to a gene. CDR3 bases: TGTGCCAGCAGCCGGGGACTAGCGGGAGAGAGCTCCTACAATGAGCAGTTCTTC. Its protein is CASSRGLAGESSYNEQFF.

This clonotype showed up just a few times. The missing conserved phenylalanine or tryptophan at the end of this CDR3 makes a read error likely. This sequence joins TRBV20-1 and TRBJ2-5; D unclear. The CDR3 contains 13 residues. Trimming left V 1 base short and J 6 bases short, with 12 bases between. Germline values: CDR1 DFQATT, CDR2 SNEGSKA (reference sequence). The CDR3 DNA is TGCAGTGCTAGAGGGGATAGGTTCAAGACCCAGTACCTC. This gives the protein CSARGDRFKTQYL.

As regards this clonotype: This sequence may be a read error, since a much larger clone differs from it by one base. This chain connects TRBV9 to TRBJ2-7, with D unresolved. V was pared by 3 bases and J by 6 bases, with 13 bases between. CDR1 SGDLS and CDR2 YYNGEE come from the germline V gene. The CDR3 length is 13 residues. CDR3 nucleotide sequence: TGTGCCAGCAGCGGCGGACGGACCTGCGAGCAGTACTTC. Its translation is CASSGGRTCEQYF.

This chain joins TRBV5-1 and TRBJ2-3; no firm D call. This CDR3 has 13 amino acids. The V gene lost 2 bases and the J gene lost 5 bases, with 9 bases spanning the gap. CDR1 is SGHRS, CDR2 YFSETQ, per germline. This chain's CDR3 is CASSFILGDTQYF. CDR3 coding DNA: TGCGCCAGCAGCTTCATACTGGGAGATACGCAGTATTTT.